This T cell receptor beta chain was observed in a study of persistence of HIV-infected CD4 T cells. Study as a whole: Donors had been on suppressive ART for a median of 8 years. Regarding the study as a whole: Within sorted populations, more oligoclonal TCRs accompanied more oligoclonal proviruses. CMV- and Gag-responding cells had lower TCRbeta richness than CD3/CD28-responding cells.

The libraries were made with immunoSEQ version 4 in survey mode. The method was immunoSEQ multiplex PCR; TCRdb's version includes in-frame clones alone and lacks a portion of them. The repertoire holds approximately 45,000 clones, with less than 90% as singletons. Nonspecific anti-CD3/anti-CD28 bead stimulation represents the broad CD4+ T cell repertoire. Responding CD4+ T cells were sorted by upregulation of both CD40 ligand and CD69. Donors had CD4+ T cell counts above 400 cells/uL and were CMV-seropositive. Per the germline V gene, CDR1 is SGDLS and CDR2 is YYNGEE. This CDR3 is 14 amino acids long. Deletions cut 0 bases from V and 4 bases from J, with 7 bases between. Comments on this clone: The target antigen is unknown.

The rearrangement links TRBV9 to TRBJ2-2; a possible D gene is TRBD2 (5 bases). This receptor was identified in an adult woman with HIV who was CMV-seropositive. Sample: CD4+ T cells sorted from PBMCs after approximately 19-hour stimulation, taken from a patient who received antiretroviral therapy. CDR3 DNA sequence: TGTGCCAGCAGCGTAGGCCTAGCCACCGGGGAGCTGTTTTTT. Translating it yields CASSVGLATGELFF.